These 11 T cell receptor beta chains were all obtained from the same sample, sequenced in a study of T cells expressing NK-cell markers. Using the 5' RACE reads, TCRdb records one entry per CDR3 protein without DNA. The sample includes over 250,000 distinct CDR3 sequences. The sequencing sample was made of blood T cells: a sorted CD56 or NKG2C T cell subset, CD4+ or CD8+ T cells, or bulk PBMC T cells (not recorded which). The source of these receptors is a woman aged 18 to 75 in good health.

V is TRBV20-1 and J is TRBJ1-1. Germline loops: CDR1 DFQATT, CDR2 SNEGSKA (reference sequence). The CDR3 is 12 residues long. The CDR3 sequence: CSAHLGNTEAFF.

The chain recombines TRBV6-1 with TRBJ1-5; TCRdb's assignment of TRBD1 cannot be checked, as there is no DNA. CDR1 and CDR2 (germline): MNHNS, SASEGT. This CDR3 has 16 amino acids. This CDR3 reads CASSRRQGARGQPQHF.

The CDR3 sequence is CSASWGLLADEQFF. This sequence joins TRBV20-1 and TRBJ2-1; TCRdb returns TRBD2, unconfirmable since there is no DNA. CDR1 and CDR2 from the germline V gene are DFQATT and SNEGSKA (reference sequence). The length of the CDR3 is 14 residues.

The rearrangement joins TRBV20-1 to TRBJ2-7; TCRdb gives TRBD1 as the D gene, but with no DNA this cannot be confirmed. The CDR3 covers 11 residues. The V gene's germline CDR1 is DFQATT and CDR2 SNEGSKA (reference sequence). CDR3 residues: CSAPGDYEQYF.

CDR3 amino acids: CASSYLQRGTGNTGELFF. This sequence joins TRBV11-1 and TRBJ2-2; TCRdb's assignment of TRBD1 cannot be checked, as there is no DNA. This CDR3 has 18 residues. CDR1 is SGHAT and CDR2 is FQDESV in the germline V gene (reference sequence).

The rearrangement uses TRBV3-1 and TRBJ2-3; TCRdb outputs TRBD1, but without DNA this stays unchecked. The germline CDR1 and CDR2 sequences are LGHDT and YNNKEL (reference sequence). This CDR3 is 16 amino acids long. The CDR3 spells CASSQGGPARGDTQYF.

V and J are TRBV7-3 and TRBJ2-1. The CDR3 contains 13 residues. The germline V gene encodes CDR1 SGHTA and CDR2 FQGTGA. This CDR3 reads CASSRGIYNEQFF.

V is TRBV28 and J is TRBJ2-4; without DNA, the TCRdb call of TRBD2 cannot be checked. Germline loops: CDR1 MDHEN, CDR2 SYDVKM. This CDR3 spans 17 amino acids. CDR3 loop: CASSPLSGRAIKNMQYF.

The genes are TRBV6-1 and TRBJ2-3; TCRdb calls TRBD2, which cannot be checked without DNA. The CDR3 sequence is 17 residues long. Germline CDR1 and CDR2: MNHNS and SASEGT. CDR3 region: CASSRRTSGGRSDTQYF.

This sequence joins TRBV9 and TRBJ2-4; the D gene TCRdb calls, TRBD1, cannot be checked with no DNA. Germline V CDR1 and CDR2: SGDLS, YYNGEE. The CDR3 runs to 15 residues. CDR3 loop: CASSVGTSRGNIQYF.

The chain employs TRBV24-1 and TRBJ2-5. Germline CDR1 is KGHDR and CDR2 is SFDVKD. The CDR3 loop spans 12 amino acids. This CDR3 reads CATPRRRETQYF.